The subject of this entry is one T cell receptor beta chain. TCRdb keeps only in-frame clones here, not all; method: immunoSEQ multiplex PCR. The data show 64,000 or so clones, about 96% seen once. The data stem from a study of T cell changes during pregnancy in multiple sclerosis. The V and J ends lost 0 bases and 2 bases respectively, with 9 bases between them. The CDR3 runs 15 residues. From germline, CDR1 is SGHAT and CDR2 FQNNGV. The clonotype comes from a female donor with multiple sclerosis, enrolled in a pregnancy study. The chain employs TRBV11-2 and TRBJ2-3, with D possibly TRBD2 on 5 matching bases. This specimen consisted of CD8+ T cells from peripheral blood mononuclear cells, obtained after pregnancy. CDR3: CASSLDPGSTDTQYF. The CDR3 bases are TGTGCCAGCAGCTTAGATCCGGGGTCCACAGATACGCAGTATTTT.